These 5 T cell receptor beta chains were all obtained from the same sample, sequenced in a study of T cell responses to AZD1222 COVID-19 vaccine. Using immunoSEQ multiplex PCR, the repertoire was profiled, and TCRdb retains in-frame clones only, with some absent. The sample includes some 49,000 clones, 60% to 85% of them seen just once. Sequences were derived from peripheral blood, sampled on day 0 of AZD1222 vaccination. The receptors come from an adult in good health.

This clone appeared once. The J gene is TRBJ2-2, the V gene TRBV10-3, with D possibly being TRBD1 (6 bases). Trimming removed 7 bases at V and 8 bases at J, with 11 bases between. From germline, CDR1 is ENHRY and CDR2 SYGVKD. CDR3 length: 12 amino acids. This CDR3 is CAIKQGFGELFF. The CDR3 DNA sequence: TGTGCCATCAAACAGGGATTTGGGGAGCTGTTTTTT.

The genes are TRBV20-1 and TRBJ1-4; D unresolved. V was cut by 3 bases and J by 7 bases, with 6 bases left in between. The length of the CDR3 is 11 residues. Looked up from germline, CDR1 is DFQATT and CDR2 is SNEGSKA (reference sequence). The CDR3 DNA reads as TGCAGTGCTAGTGGCGGTGAAAAACTGTTTTTT. Protein product: CSASGGEKLFF.

The chain combines TRBV6-5 with TRBJ1-4; tentative D call: TRBD1 (6 bases). V lost 8 bases to trimming and J lost 4 bases, with 8 bases between them. Germline assignment: CDR1 MNHEY and CDR2 SVGAGI. The CDR3 has 12 residues. The DNA of the CDR3 is TGTGCCAGCGGACAGTTTAATGAAAAACTGTTTTTT. This encodes CASGQFNEKLFF.

This clone has only one observation. CDR3 DNA: TGTGCCAGCAGCCCCCTAGCGGGGGGGTTTGAGACCCAGTACTTC. Translating it yields CASSPLAGGFETQYF. The V call is TRBV28, the J call TRBJ2-5; 12 nucleotides agree with TRBD2. Germline V lookup: CDR1 MDHEN, CDR2 SYDVKM. After removal of 6 bases from V and 5 bases from J, the junction contained 7 bases not matched to a gene. This CDR3 has 15 residues.

V and J are TRBV11-2 and TRBJ1-4; 9 bases align to TRBD1. The germline V gene encodes CDR1 SGHAT and CDR2 FQNNGV. This CDR3 region has 13 residues. Losses at the gene ends were 5 bases for V and 16 bases for J; bases not matched to a gene: 11. CDR3 region: CASSKTGTGSPFF. CDR3 DNA sequence: TGTGCCAGCAGCAAAACCGGGACAGGGTCCCCGTTTTTT.